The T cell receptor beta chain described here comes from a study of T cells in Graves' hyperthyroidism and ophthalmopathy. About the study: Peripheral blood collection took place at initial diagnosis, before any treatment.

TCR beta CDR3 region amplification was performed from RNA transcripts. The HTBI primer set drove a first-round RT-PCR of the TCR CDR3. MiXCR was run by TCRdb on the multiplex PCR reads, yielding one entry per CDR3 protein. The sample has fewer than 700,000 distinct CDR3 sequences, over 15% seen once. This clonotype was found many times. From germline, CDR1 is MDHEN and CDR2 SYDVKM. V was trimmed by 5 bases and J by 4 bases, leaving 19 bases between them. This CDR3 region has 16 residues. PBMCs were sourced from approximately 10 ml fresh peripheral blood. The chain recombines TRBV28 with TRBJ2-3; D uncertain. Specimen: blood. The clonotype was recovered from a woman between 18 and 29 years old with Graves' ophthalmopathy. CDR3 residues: CASSPQDLEWSDTQYF. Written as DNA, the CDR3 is TGTGCCAGCAGTCCGCAGGACCTTGAATGGTCAGATACGCAGTATTTT.